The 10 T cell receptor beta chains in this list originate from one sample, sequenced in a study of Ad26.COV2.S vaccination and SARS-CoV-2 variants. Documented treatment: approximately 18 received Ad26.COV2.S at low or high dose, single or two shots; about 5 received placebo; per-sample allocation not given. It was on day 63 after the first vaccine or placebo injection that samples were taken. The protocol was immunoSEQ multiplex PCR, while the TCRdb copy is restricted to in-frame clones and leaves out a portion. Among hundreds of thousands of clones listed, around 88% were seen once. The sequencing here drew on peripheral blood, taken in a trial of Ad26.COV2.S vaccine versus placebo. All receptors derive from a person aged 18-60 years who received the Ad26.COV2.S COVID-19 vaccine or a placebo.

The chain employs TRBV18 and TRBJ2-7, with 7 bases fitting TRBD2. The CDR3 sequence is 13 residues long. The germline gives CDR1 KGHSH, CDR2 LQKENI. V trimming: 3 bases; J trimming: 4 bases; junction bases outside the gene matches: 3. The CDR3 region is CASSPGGIYEQYF. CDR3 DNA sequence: TGTGCCAGCTCACCCGGGGGGATATACGAGCAGTACTTC.

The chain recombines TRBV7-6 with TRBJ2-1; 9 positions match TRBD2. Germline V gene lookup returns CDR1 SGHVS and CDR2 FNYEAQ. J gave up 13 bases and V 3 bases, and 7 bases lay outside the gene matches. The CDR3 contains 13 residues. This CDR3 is CASSFETSGTQFF. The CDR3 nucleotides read TGTGCCAGCAGCTTCGAGACTAGCGGAACTCAGTTCTTC.

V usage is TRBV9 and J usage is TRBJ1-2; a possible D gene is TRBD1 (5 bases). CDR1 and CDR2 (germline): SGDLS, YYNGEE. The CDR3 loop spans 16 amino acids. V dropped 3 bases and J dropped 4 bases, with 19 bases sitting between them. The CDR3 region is CASSAPTTEIGYGYTF. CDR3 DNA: TGTGCCAGCAGCGCACCCACGACAGAGATAGGCTATGGCTACACCTTC. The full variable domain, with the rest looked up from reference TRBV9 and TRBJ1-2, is DSGVTQTPKHLITATGQRVTLRCSPRSGDLSVYWYQQSLDQGLQFLIQYYNGEERAKGNILERFSAQQFPDLHSELNLSSLELGDSALYFCASSAPTTEIGYGYTFGSGTRLTVV.

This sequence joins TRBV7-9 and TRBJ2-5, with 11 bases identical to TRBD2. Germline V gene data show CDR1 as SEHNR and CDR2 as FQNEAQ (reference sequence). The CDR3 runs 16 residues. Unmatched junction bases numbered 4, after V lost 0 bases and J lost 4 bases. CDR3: CASSLAGGLAAETQYF. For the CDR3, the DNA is TGTGCCAGCAGCTTAGCCGGGGGACTAGCGGCAGAGACCCAGTACTTC. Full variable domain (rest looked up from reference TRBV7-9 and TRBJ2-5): DTGVSQNPRHKITKRGQNVTFRCDPISEHNRLYWYRQTLGQGPEFLTYFQNEAQLEKSRLLSDRFSAERPKGSFSTLEIQRTEQGDSAMYLCASSLAGGLAAETQYFGPGTRLLVL.

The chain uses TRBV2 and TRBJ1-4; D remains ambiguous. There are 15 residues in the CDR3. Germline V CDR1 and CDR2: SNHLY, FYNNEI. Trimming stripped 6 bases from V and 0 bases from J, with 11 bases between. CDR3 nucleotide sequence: TGTGCCAGCAGCCTCTTTCCCGCAACTAATGAAAAACTGTTTTTT. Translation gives CASSLFPATNEKLFF.

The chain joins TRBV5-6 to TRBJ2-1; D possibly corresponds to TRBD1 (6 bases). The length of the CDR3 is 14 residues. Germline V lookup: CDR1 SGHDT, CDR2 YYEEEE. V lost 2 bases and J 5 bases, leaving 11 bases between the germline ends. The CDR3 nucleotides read TGTGCCAGCAGCTTAGTGGGGGCGGACAATGAGCAGTTCTTC. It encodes CASSLVGADNEQFF.

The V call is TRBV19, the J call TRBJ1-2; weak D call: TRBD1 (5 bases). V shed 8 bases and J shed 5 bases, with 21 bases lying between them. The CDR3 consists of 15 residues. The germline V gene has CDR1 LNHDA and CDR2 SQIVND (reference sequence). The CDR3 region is CASGALRDDFYGYTF. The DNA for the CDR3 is TGTGCCAGTGGGGCCCTTCGGGACGATTTTTATGGCTACACCTTC.

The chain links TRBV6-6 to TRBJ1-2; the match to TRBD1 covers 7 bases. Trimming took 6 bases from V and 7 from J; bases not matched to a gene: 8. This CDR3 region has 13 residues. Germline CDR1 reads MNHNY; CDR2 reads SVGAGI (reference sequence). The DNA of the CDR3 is TGTGCCAGCAGCTCCGCACAGGGGTCTGGCTACACCTTC. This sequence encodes CASSSAQGSGYTF.

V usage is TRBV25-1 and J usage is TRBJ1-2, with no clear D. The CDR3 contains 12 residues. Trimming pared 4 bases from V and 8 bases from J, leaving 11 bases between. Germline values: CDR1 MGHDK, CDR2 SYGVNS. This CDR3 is CASSGSFGGYTF. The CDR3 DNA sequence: TGTGCCAGCAGTGGTAGTTTTGGGGGCTACACCTTC.

CDR3 sequence reads: CASSILASFSGELFF. Written as DNA, the CDR3 is TGTGCCAGTAGTATACTAGCCTCCTTTTCCGGGGAGCTGTTTTTT. V is TRBV19 and J is TRBJ2-2; weak D call: TRBD2 (5 bases). From germline, CDR1 is LNHDA and CDR2 SQIVND (reference sequence). This CDR3 contains 15 residues. V was trimmed by 2 bases and J by 6 bases, leaving 13 bases between them.